Shown below are 21 T cell receptor beta chains from a single sample sequenced in a study of cytomegalovirus exposure and HLA in healthy donors. This table comes from immunoSEQ multiplex PCR, and its TCRdb copy is limited to in-frame clones, with some not included. The data show roughly 180,000 clones, over 65% seen once. The sample comprised PBMCs. The receptors were gathered from a man aged 18 to 29 in good health and CMV-seropositive.

V and J are TRBV11-3 and TRBJ2-7; 8 positions agree with TRBD2. Germline V lookup: CDR1 SGHNT, CDR2 YENEEA. Trimming removed 0 bases from V and 4 bases from J; junction bases left unmatched: 8. The CDR3 covers 16 residues. The CDR3 reads CASSLDPLLAVYEQYF. The CDR3 DNA sequence: TGTGCCAGCAGCTTAGATCCCTTACTAGCGGTTTACGAGCAGTACTTC.

The V and J genes are TRBV28 and TRBJ2-7; D might be TRBD2 (6 bases). The ends were cut back, 10 bases at V and 4 bases at J, with 11 bases in the middle. CDR1 and CDR2 from the germline V gene are MDHEN and SYDVKM. The CDR3 length is 11 residues. The CDR3 DNA follows: TGTGCCACCGGGGGAAGGTACGAGCAGTACTTC. Its protein is CATGGRYEQYF.

The count of this clone is one. The J gene is TRBJ1-5, the V gene TRBV27; 8 bases match TRBD1. J lost 2 bases, V lost 4 bases, and 10 bases had no gene match. The CDR3 runs 17 residues. Germline assignment: CDR1 MNHEY and CDR2 SMNVEV (reference sequence). The CDR3 DNA is TGTGCCAGCAGTTCAGGACAGGGAATTAGGGGCAATCAGCCCCAGCATTTT. Translated: CASSSGQGIRGNQPQHF.

This clone came up a few times. CDR3 loop: CASSGASGTHNEQFF. As DNA, the CDR3 is TGTGCCAGCAGTGGAGCTAGCGGAACCCACAATGAGCAGTTCTTC. J is TRBJ2-1 and V is TRBV6-4, with TRBD2 matching 7 bases. J lost 5 bases, V lost 4 bases, and 8 bases had no gene match. Germline CDR1 MRHNA, CDR2 SNTAGT. This CDR3 contains 15 residues.

Remarks on this clone: The same CDR3 is also encoded by other DNA sequences in this sample. The J gene is TRBJ2-2, the V gene TRBV9; perhaps TRBD2 as D (7 bases). The V end was cut by 4 bases, the J end by 4 bases, with 14 bases between. Germline CDR1 reads SGDLS; CDR2 reads YYNGEE. The CDR3 has 15 amino acids. CDR3 sequence (DNA): TGTGCCAGCAGCTCCGGCGGGGGCGGCACCGGGGAGCTGTTTTTT. The encoded protein is CASSSGGGGTGELFF.

This chain links TRBV6-6 with TRBJ1-2; possible D gene TRBD1, 6 bases. The germline gives CDR1 MNHNY, CDR2 SVGAGI (reference sequence). There are 16 residues in the CDR3. The ends were cut back, 3 bases at V and 6 bases at J, with 20 bases in the middle. CDR3 sequence: CASSYLAGDPSDGYTF. As DNA, the CDR3 is TGTGCCAGCAGTTATTTGGCAGGGGATCCTTCGGATGGCTACACCTTC.

V usage is TRBV19 and J usage is TRBJ1-4, with D possibly matching TRBD1 (6 bases). Trimming pared 7 bases from V and 4 bases from J, leaving 10 bases between. Germline V CDR1 and CDR2: LNHDA, SQIVND (reference sequence). CDR3 size: 13 residues. The CDR3 DNA sequence: TGTGCCAGTATCGGACAGAATAATGAAAAACTGTTTTTT. Its protein product is CASIGQNNEKLFF.

The chain recombines TRBV11-3 with TRBJ2-5, with 7 bases matching TRBD1. From germline, CDR1 is SGHNT and CDR2 YENEEA. V was pared by 5 bases and J by 2 bases, with 5 bases of the junction left unmatched. The CDR3 totals 14 residues. This CDR3 is CASSLDRAQETQYF. In DNA form, the CDR3 reads TGTGCCAGCAGCCTCGACAGGGCTCAAGAGACCCAGTACTTC.

This chain joins TRBV19 and TRBJ2-7; 14 nucleotides agree with TRBD2. This CDR3 is built from 18 residues. V shed 5 bases, J shed 5 bases, and the junction held 14 bases outside the gene matches. Germline assignment: CDR1 LNHDA and CDR2 SQIVND (reference sequence). As DNA, the CDR3 is TGTGCCAGTAGTGCCCCGGGACTAGCGGGAGAATCCTTCGACGAGCAGTACTTC. Its translation is CASSAPGLAGESFDEQYF. The variable domain in full, with the rest retrieved from reference TRBV19 and TRBJ2-7, is DGGITQSPKYLFRKEGQNVTLSCEQNLNHDAMYWYRQDPGQGLRLIYYSQIVNDFQKGDIAEGYSVSREKKESFPLTVTSAQKNPTAFYLCASSAPGLAGESFDEQYFGPGTRLTVT.

The chain uses TRBV5-4 and TRBJ2-2; 9 bases fit TRBD2. CDR3 length: 15 amino acids. V dropped 5 bases and J dropped 3; count of bases not matched to a gene: 5. CDR1 is SGHNT and CDR2 is YYREEE in the germline V gene (reference sequence). The CDR3 bases are TGTGCCAGCAGTGTTAGCGGGAGCCACACCGGGGAGCTGTTTTTT. Its protein product is CASSVSGSHTGELFF.

The rearrangement links TRBV28 to TRBJ2-5; the match to TRBD1 covers 7 bases. CDR1 and CDR2 (germline): MDHEN, SYDVKM. This CDR3 has 14 residues. V was pared by 7 bases and J by 2 bases, with 7 bases of the junction left unmatched. In DNA form, the CDR3 reads TGTGCCAGCACCGAACCGGGACAGCAAGAGACCCAGTACTTC. Residues: CASTEPGQQETQYF.

V usage is TRBV7-9 and J usage is TRBJ2-5; D remains unclear. The CDR3 has 14 amino acids. Trimming cost V 1 base and J 1 base, with 7 bases left between them. Germline values: CDR1 SEHNR, CDR2 FQNEAQ (reference sequence). The CDR3 region is CASSLETPQETQYF. The CDR3 DNA reads TGTGCCAGCAGCTTAGAAACTCCCCAAGAGACCCAGTACTTC.

This clone occurred a few times. This sequence joins TRBV7-2 and TRBJ1-2; TRBD1 aligns across 7 bases. The germline V gene encodes CDR1 SGHTA and CDR2 FQGNSA. J was trimmed by 7 bases and V by 0 bases; bases with no gene match: 2. The length of the CDR3 is 13 residues. In DNA form, the CDR3 reads TGTGCCAGCAGCTTAGCGACAGGGTTTGGCTACACCTTC. This sequence encodes CASSLATGFGYTF.

This chain connects TRBV27 to TRBJ1-3, with D uncertain. The CDR3 covers 15 residues. The germline V gene has CDR1 MNHEY and CDR2 SMNVEV (reference sequence). V was cut by 8 bases and J by 0 bases, with 14 bases left in between. As DNA, the CDR3 is TGTGCCAGCGGTGGAGGTATAGGCTCTGGAAACACCATATATTTT. As protein: CASGGGIGSGNTIYF.

The V gene is TRBV19, the J gene TRBJ2-1; maybe TRBD2 (5 bases). The germline V and J ends were trimmed by 5 bases and 8 bases, with 10 bases remaining between them. Looked up from germline, CDR1 is LNHDA and CDR2 is SQIVND (reference sequence). The CDR3 covers 12 residues. The CDR3 DNA reads TGTGCCAGTAGTGCCCTGGACTATGAGCAGTTCTTC. Its protein is CASSALDYEQFF.

The chain is built from TRBV5-1 and TRBJ2-3, with 7 bases lining up with TRBD2. V was pared by 4 bases and J by 2 bases, with 16 bases of the junction left unmatched. The length of the CDR3 is 18 residues. Germline V gene sequence: CDR1 SGHRS, CDR2 YFSETQ. CDR3 in DNA: TGCGCCAGCAGCCGAGGGCGGGAGCTTACCACACTCACAGATACGCAGTATTTT. Translating it yields CASSRGRELTTLTDTQYF.

J is TRBJ1-5 and V is TRBV7-2, with TRBD1 as a possible D gene (5 bases). This CDR3 is built from 14 residues. V lost 1 base and J lost 7, with 11 bases in between. Germline V gene data show CDR1 as SGHTA and CDR2 as FQGNSA. The chain's CDR3 is CASSLEGDWQPQHF. For the CDR3, the DNA is TGTGCCAGCAGCTTAGAAGGGGATTGGCAGCCCCAGCATTTT. The full variable domain, completed using reference TRBV7-2 and TRBJ1-5, is GAGVSQSPSNKVTEKGKDVELRCDPISGHTALYWYRQSLGQGLEFLIYFQGNSAPDKSGLPSDRFSAERTGGSVSTLTIQRTQQEDSAVYLCASSLEGDWQPQHFGDGTRLSIL.

This sequence joins TRBV29-1 and TRBJ2-4; 8 bases are a match to TRBD2. Germline V gene sequence: CDR1 SQVTM, CDR2 ANQGSEA. The trim removed 7 bases at V and 3 bases at J, leaving 2 bases unmatched. The CDR3 is 12 residues long. The CDR3 protein is CSAGRDKNIQYF. The CDR3 nucleotides read TGCAGCGCCGGGAGGGACAAAAACATTCAGTACTTC.

The gene calls are TRBV28 and TRBJ1-5; D is perhaps TRBD1 (5 bases). The CDR3 has 12 residues. Trimming stripped 3 bases from V and 7 bases from J, with 7 bases between. CDR1 and CDR2 (germline): MDHEN, SYDVKM. The CDR3 protein is CASSFGGQPQHF. DNA for the CDR3: TGTGCCAGCAGTTTTGGGGGGCAGCCCCAGCATTTT.

The V gene is TRBV6-5, the J gene TRBJ2-6; D gene ambiguous. The germline V gene encodes CDR1 MNHEY and CDR2 SVGAGI. CDR3 size: 14 residues. V dropped 0 bases and J dropped 4 bases, with 4 bases sitting between them. The CDR3 loop reads CASSYSEGANVLTF. The CDR3 bases are TGTGCCAGCAGTTACTCTGAGGGGGCCAACGTCCTGACTTTC.

Details on this clone: Other nucleotide sequences from this sample produce the same CDR3. This chain uses TRBV27 with TRBJ2-1; 11 bases map to TRBD2. The V segment lost 4 bases and the J segment 3 bases; nucleotides outside the gene matches: 5. The CDR3 covers 16 residues. Germline loops: CDR1 MNHEY, CDR2 SMNVEV (reference sequence). This chain's CDR3 is CASSSPGTSGYNEQFF. The CDR3 nucleotides are TGTGCCAGCAGTTCTCCCGGGACTAGCGGCTACAATGAGCAGTTCTTC.